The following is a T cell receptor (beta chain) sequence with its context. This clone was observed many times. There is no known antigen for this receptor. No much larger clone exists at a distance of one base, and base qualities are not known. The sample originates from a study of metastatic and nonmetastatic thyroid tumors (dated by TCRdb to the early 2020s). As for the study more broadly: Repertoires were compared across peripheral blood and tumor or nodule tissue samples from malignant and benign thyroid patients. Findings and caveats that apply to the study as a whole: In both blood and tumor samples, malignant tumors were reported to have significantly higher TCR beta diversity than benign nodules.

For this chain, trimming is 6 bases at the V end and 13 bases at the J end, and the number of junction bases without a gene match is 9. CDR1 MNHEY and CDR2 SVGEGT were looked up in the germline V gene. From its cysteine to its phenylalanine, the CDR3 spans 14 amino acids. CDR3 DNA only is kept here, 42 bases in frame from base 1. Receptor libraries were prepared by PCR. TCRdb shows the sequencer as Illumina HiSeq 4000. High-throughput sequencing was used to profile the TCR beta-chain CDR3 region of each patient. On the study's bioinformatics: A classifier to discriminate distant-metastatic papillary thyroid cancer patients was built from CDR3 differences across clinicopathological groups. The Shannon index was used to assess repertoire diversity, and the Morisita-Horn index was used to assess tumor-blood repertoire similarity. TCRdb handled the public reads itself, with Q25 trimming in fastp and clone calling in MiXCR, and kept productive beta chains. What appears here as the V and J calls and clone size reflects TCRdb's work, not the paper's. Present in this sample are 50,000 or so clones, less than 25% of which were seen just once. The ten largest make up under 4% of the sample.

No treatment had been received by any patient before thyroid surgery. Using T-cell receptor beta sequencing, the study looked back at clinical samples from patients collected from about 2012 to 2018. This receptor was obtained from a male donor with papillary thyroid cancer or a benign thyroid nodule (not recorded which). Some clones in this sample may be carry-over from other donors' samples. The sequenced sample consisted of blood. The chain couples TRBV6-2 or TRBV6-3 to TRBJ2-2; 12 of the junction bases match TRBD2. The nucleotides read TGTGCCAGCAGACCTAGCGGGGGGGAAATGGTGCTGTTTTTT. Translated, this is CASRPSGGEMVLFF.